This T cell receptor (beta chain) was profiled in a study of shared clonotypes between healthy human individuals. The CDR3 spans 16 residues. The V gene end was trimmed by 1 base and the J gene end by 2 bases; junction bases not matched to a gene: 5. CDR1 is MGHRA, CDR2 YSYEKL, per germline. Generated by immunoSEQ multiplex PCR, the TCRdb table keeps only in-frame clones and is missing some. The data show millions of clones, with 90% to 95% seen just once and roughly 0.13% held by the top ten. This TCR derives from a man between 18 and 29 years old in good health. The rearrangement links TRBV4-1 to TRBJ2-1; 7 positions match TRBD2. The sample consisted of naive CD4+ T cells sorted from blood. Specified subset: CD45RA+ positively selected. The CDR3 region is CASSQGASGTYNEQFF. In nucleotides, the CDR3 is TGCGCCAGCAGCCAAGGGGCTAGCGGAACCTACAATGAGCAGTTCTTC.